The 21 T cell receptor beta chains below all came from one sample that was sequenced in a study of T cells in Graves' hyperthyroidism and ophthalmopathy. RNA transcripts yielded amplified TCR beta CDR3 regions. Carried out on the TCR CDR3, a first-round RT-PCR used the HTBI primer set. TCRdb recomputed calls from the multiplex PCR reads with MiXCR, one row per CDR3 protein. The table records hundreds of thousands of distinct CDR3 sequences, less than 15% of them present only once. Input material: blood. The receptors were sampled from a woman aged 18-29 years with Graves' hyperthyroidism.

This clonotype was recorded at least ten times. The chain uses TRBV30 and TRBJ1-2; D uncertain. V was clipped by 0 bases and J by 7 bases, with 6 bases between them. CDR1 GTSNPN and CDR2 SVGIG come from the germline V gene (reference sequence). This CDR3 is 11 amino acids long. The CDR3 bases are TGTGCCTGGAGTGTAATCAGTGGCTACACCTTC. This encodes CAWSVISGYTF.

The sample holds a few counts of this clonotype. The CDR3 loop reads CASSPGTGNQETQYF. The CDR3 nucleotides are TGTGCCAGCAGCCCCGGGACAGGGAACCAAGAGACCCAGTACTTC. This chain connects TRBV7-9 to TRBJ2-5; 9 nucleotides align to TRBD1. V trimming: 5 bases; J trimming: 0 bases; junction bases outside the gene matches: 4. CDR3 length: 15 residues. The germline V gene has CDR1 SEHNR and CDR2 FQNEAQ (reference sequence).

The genes are TRBV15 and TRBJ2-1; no definite D call. This CDR3 spans 15 amino acids. Germline CDR1 reads LNHNV; CDR2 reads YYDKDF (reference sequence). V lost 0 bases and J 5 bases, leaving 11 bases between the germline ends. This CDR3 reads CATSRDWVRNNEQFF. Written as DNA, the CDR3 is TGTGCCACCAGCAGAGATTGGGTGAGAAACAATGAGCAGTTCTTC.

Ten or more counts support this clonotype. V gene TRBV20-1 combines with J gene TRBJ2-3; possible D gene TRBD1, 6 bases. From germline, CDR1 is DFQATT and CDR2 SNEGSKA (reference sequence). There are 12 residues in the CDR3. The V end lost 6 bases, the J end lost 2 bases, and 9 bases lay between the germline ends. CDR3 nucleotides: TGCAGTGCCAGGGGCACCACAGATACGCAGTATTTT. Translating gives CSARGTTDTQYF.

V usage is TRBV18 and J usage is TRBJ1-2; D is perhaps TRBD1 (6 bases). Germline V gene data show CDR1 as KGHSH and CDR2 as LQKENI. CDR3 length: 14 amino acids. V was trimmed by 3 bases and J by 4 bases, leaving 12 bases between them. For the CDR3, the DNA is TGTGCCAGCTCACCGGGACAACGCCTCTATGGCTACACCTTC. Translation gives CASSPGQRLYGYTF.

As concerns this clonotype: Since no conserved phenylalanine or tryptophan closes the CDR3, a read error is the likely cause. The rearrangement links TRBV27 to TRBJ2-1; 14 bases line up with TRBD2. The junction had 8 bases not matched to a gene; V was cut back by 9 bases and J by 4 bases. Germline V gene data show CDR1 as MNHEY and CDR2 as SMNVEV (reference sequence). The CDR3 has 16 amino acids. CDR3 nucleotides: TGTGCCAGTCACGGGACTAGCGGGAGTTTTTACAATGAGCAGTTCCTC. It translates to CASHGTSGSFYNEQFL.

This clonotype was seen repeatedly, ten times or more. The gene calls are TRBV20-1 and TRBJ2-1; D not resolved. CDR3 length equals 15 residues. Trimming cost V 2 bases and J 9 bases, with 20 bases left between them. CDR1 is DFQATT, CDR2 SNEGSKA, per germline (reference sequence). The CDR3 sequence is CSARPPATLFTEQFF. The CDR3, as DNA: TGCAGTGCTAGACCTCCGGCGACTTTGTTCACTGAGCAGTTCTTC.

This clonotype was seen at least ten times. The V gene is TRBV7-9, the J gene TRBJ2-3; 10 positions match TRBD1. From germline, CDR1 is SEHNR and CDR2 FQNEAQ (reference sequence). V shed 1 base and J 6 bases; nucleotides not matched to a gene: 7. The CDR3 loop spans 16 amino acids. The CDR3 DNA is TGTGCCAGCAGCTTAGATCCGGGACAGGGGATCGATACGCAGTATTTT. It codes for CASSLDPGQGIDTQYF.

This clonotype was seen a handful of times. The chain has TRBV20-1 and TRBJ2-5; no definite D call. The CDR3 extends over 13 amino acids. Germline loops: CDR1 DFQATT, CDR2 SNEGSKA (reference sequence). V gave up 1 base and J gave up 8 bases, with 14 bases separating them. CDR3 in amino acids: CSARGSHSATQYF. The DNA of the CDR3 is TGCAGTGCTAGAGGCTCACACTCGGCCACCCAGTACTTC.

This clonotype was seen ten or more times. This chain uses TRBV2 with TRBJ2-1; D unresolved. Germline CDR1 and CDR2: SNHLY and FYNNEI. There are 13 residues in the CDR3. V lost 8 bases and J 9 bases, leaving 17 bases between the germline ends. In DNA form, the CDR3 reads TGTGCCAGCCTCCGGGCACCCGGCGGTGAGCAGTTCTTC. Protein: CASLRAPGGEQFF.

The CDR3 nucleotides read TGTGCCAGCAGCTTACAGGTGTACACCTACGAGCAGTTCTTC. It yields the protein CASSLQVYTYEQFF. The chain employs TRBV7-8 and TRBJ2-7; D is unresolved. The J call may be faulty, since TRBJ2-1 better matches the DNA end. Germline V gives CDR1 SGHVS, CDR2 FQNEAQ. The CDR3 totals 14 residues.

The sample holds many counts of this clonotype. This chain links TRBV3-1 with TRBJ1-1; the D gene is possibly TRBD1 (5 bases). Germline V CDR1 and CDR2: LGHDT, YNNKEL (reference sequence). Trimming shortened V by 3 bases and J by 3 bases, and 11 bases separated the two germline ends. This CDR3 has 14 residues. The CDR3: CASSQGGVYTEAFF. In DNA, the CDR3 is TGTGCCAGCAGCCAGGGAGGGGTTTACACTGAAGCTTTCTTT.

CDR3 DNA: TGTGCCAGCAGTTACTCGGCAGGGCGGCAGCCCCAGCATTTT. Protein: CASSYSAGRQPQHF. The chain couples TRBV6-6 to TRBJ1-5, with a weak D call TRBD1 (5 bases). With 0 bases removed from V and 7 bases from J, the gap between germline ends came to 10 bases. This CDR3 is 14 amino acids long. Germline assignment: CDR1 MNHNY and CDR2 SVGAGI (reference sequence).

This clonotype was seen ten or more times. The chain carries TRBV6-1 and TRBJ2-2; no firm D call. Germline lookup yields CDR1 MNHNS and CDR2 SASEGT. This CDR3 is built from 16 residues. V lost 4 bases and J 1 base, leaving 13 bases between the germline ends. CDR3 nucleotides: TGTGCCAGCAGTGTGGCTTGGCAGCTGAACACCGGGGAGCTGTTTTTT. This gives the protein CASSVAWQLNTGELFF.

As for this clonotype: A junction boundary mismatches the germline segment, possibly from a read error. The gene calls are TRBV6-1 and TRBJ2-7, with 12 nucleotides matching TRBD2. This CDR3 is 12 amino acids long. Germline CDR1 is MNHNS and CDR2 is SASEGT. The CDR3 DNA is TGCGCCAGCAGACTAGCGGGAGCCGAGCAGTACTTC. Its protein is CASRLAGAEQYF.

This clonotype appeared a few times. The chain is built from TRBV7-9 and TRBJ2-1; D ambiguous. CDR1 is SEHNR, CDR2 FQNEAQ, per germline (reference sequence). Between the trimmed V and J ends, which lost 5 bases and 6 bases, there was a span of 17 bases. The CDR3 totals 15 residues. CDR3 region: CASSRVNWVRNEQFF. The CDR3 DNA reads TGTGCCAGCAGCCGAGTTAATTGGGTTCGCAATGAGCAGTTCTTC.

This clonotype was seen ten or more times. The chain joins TRBV2 to TRBJ2-3; possible D gene TRBD1, 6 bases. CDR1 is SNHLY, CDR2 FYNNEI, per germline. V lost 6 bases and J lost 7, with 8 bases in between. The CDR3 has 11 residues. CDR3 in amino acids: CASRGANTQYF. CDR3 in DNA: TGTGCCAGCAGGGGGGCGAATACGCAGTATTTT. Combining the CDR3 with reference TRBV2 and TRBJ2-3 gives the whole variable domain EPEVTQTPSHQVTQMGQEVILRCVPISNHLYFYWYRQILGQKVEFLVSFYNNEISEKSEIFDDQFSVERPDGSNFTLKIRSTKLEDSAMYFCASRGANTQYFGPGTRLTVL.

This clonotype occurred many times. This sequence joins TRBV12-3 or TRBV12-4 and TRBJ1-1; 9 bases fit TRBD1. V lost 6 bases and J lost 5; bases outside the gene matches: 7. The CDR3 has 14 amino acids. In DNA, the CDR3 is TGTGCCAGCAGGCGGGACAGGGAGGGAACTGAAGCTTTCTTT. It specifies CASRRDREGTEAFF.

In the case of this clonotype: This may be a read error, as it is one base from a much larger clone. This chain joins TRBV10-3 and TRBJ1-1; unclear D gene. Looked up from germline, CDR1 is ENHRY and CDR2 is SYGVKD. The CDR3 totals 16 residues. With 6 bases removed from V and 3 bases from J, the gap between germline ends came to 20 bases. The CDR3, as DNA: TGTGCCATCAGATCCAGGACCTACGGACGGGACACTGAAGCTTTCTTT. Translation gives CAIRSRTYGRDTEAFF.

The table lists this clonotype with a few counts. The chain has TRBV28 and TRBJ2-2; the D gene could be TRBD1 or TRBD2 (6 bases each). The ends were cut back, 11 bases at V and 1 base at J, with 17 bases in the middle. The CDR3 loop spans 15 amino acids. Per the germline V gene, CDR1 is MDHEN and CDR2 is SYDVKM. The CDR3 spells CAGGTGAQNTGELFF. For the CDR3, the DNA is TGTGCCGGAGGAACGGGGGCTCAGAACACCGGGGAGCTGTTTTTT.

This clonotype has ten or more counts. The CDR3 region is CDGGTTYNEQFF. The CDR3 bases are TGTGATGGAGGGACGACCTACAATGAGCAGTTCTTC. V gene TRBV9 combines with J gene TRBJ2-1, with D perhaps matching TRBD2 (6 bases). The CDR3 has 12 amino acids. Germline V gene lookup returns CDR1 SGDLS and CDR2 YYNGEE.